A single sample gave rise to the 23 T cell receptor beta chains below, sequenced in a study of regulatory T cells in long-lasting Graves disease. Time point described: newly diagnosed GD, antithyroid drugs for less than 3 months. PBMC RNA was the source of the TCR library. Construction of the TCR beta libraries employed iRepertoire HTBI primers in conjunction with Arm-PCR of CDR3 regions. MiXCR was run by TCRdb on the multiplex PCR reads, yielding one entry per CDR3 protein. This sample has around 400,000 distinct CDR3 sequences; 15% occur once, and the top ten carry approximately 7.8%. These same records also appear under a second study, on T cells in Graves' hyperthyroidism and ophthalmopathy.

Sample: peripheral blood mononuclear cells (PBMCs), taken at new diagnosis, from a patient treated with antithyroid drugs. These TCRs come from a woman in her forties with Graves disease.

This clonotype occurred a few times. This clone may be a read error of a much larger clone one base away. The chain employs TRBV12-3 or TRBV12-4 and TRBJ2-7; TRBD2 aligns across 11 bases. The CDR3 totals 14 residues. The DNA of the CDR3 is TGTGCCGGCAGTTGGACTAGCGGGCTCTACGAGCAGTACTTC. It yields the protein CAGSWTSGLYEQYF.

This clonotype has at least ten counts. The chain is built from TRBV11-3 and TRBJ1-1; D unclear. V was clipped by 5 bases and J by 1 base, with 14 bases between them. The CDR3 is 15 residues long. Germline V CDR1 and CDR2: SGHNT, YENEEA. The CDR3 protein is CASSPYGGRNTEAFF. CDR3 nucleotides: TGTGCCAGCAGCCCCTATGGTGGGCGGAACACTGAAGCTTTCTTT.

V usage is TRBV15 and J usage is TRBJ2-1; no firm D call. The CDR3 is 13 amino acids. In germline, CDR1 is LNHNV, CDR2 YYDKDF (reference sequence). The V gene lost 0 bases and the J gene lost 6 bases, with 6 bases spanning the gap. CDR3 residues: CATSRDLVNEQFF. The CDR3 bases are TGTGCCACCAGCAGAGATTTGGTCAATGAGCAGTTCTTC. The full variable domain, with the rest looked up from reference TRBV15 and TRBJ2-1, is DAMVIQNPRYQVTQFGKPVTLSCSQTLNHNVMYWYQQKSSQAPKLLFHYYDKDFNNEADTPDNFQSRRPNTSFCFLDIRSPGLGDTAMYLCATSRDLVNEQFFGPGTRLTVL.

Many counts were recorded for this clonotype. The chain uses TRBV7-6 and TRBJ2-3; 8 positions match TRBD2. Germline V gene data show CDR1 as SGHVS and CDR2 as FNYEAQ. The length of the CDR3 is 15 residues. V shed 4 bases and J 0 bases; nucleotides not matched to a gene: 3. CDR3 bases: TGTGCCAGCAGCTCAGCGGGAGCGAGCACAGATACGCAGTATTTT. The encoded protein is CASSSAGASTDTQYF.

Only a few counts were recorded for this clonotype. The chain joins TRBV7-9 to TRBJ1-4; D is undetermined. The germline gives CDR1 SEHNR, CDR2 FQNEAQ (reference sequence). V gave up 5 bases and J gave up 5 bases, with 12 bases separating them. The CDR3 extends over 14 amino acids. In nucleotides, the CDR3 is TGTGCCAGCAGCACCACGGGCTACAATGAAAAACTGTTTTTT. Translation gives CASSTTGYNEKLFF.

The J gene is TRBJ1-1, the V gene TRBV11-2; D gene ambiguous. This CDR3 contains 13 residues. The V and J ends lost 5 bases and 2 bases respectively, with 9 bases between them. The germline V gene encodes CDR1 SGHAT and CDR2 FQNNGV. The CDR3 sequence: CASSMPENTEAFF. The CDR3, as DNA: TGTGCCAGCAGCATGCCGGAAAACACTGAAGCTTTCTTT.

In its sample, this clonotype was seen many times. The chain carries TRBV12-3 or TRBV12-4 and TRBJ2-3, with unresolved D. This CDR3 region has 15 residues. Trimming left V 3 bases short and J 4 bases short, with 14 bases between. This CDR3 is CASSLGRVASDTQYF. DNA of the CDR3: TGTGCCAGCAGTTTGGGCAGAGTAGCCTCAGATACGCAGTATTTT.

This chain uses TRBV28 with TRBJ2-1, with D possibly matching TRBD2 (6 bases). There are 15 residues in the CDR3. V lost 4 bases and J 4 bases, leaving 14 bases between the germline ends. Looked up from germline, CDR1 is MDHEN and CDR2 is SYDVKM. The CDR3 DNA sequence: TGTGCCAGCAGTTGGAATAGCGGATATTACAATGAGCAGTTCTTC. It translates to CASSWNSGYYNEQFF.

The chain couples TRBV11-2 to TRBJ2-1; TRBD2 is a possible D gene (6 bases). The length of the CDR3 is 13 residues. V was pared by 8 bases and J by 2 bases, with 10 bases between. Germline V gene data show CDR1 as SGHAT and CDR2 as FQNNGV. CDR3 nucleotide sequence: TGTGCCAGCTCCGGGAGTCCCTACAATGAGCAGTTCTTC. This encodes CASSGSPYNEQFF.

This clonotype was detected ten times or more. As DNA, the CDR3 is TGTGCCAGCAGCCCTCGCACCCAAGGGACAGGCACAGATACGCAGTATTTT. Amino acid sequence: CASSPRTQGTGTDTQYF. The chain links TRBV11-3 to TRBJ2-3; 7 bases line up with TRBD1. Trimming cost V 5 bases and J 1 base; bases outside gene matches: 12. CDR3 length equals 17 residues. The germline CDR1 and CDR2 sequences are SGHNT and YENEEA. The whole variable domain, filled in from reference TRBV11-3 and TRBJ2-3, reads EAGVVQSPRYKIIEKKQPVAFWCNPISGHNTLYWYLQNLGQGPELLIRYENEEAVDDSQLPKDRFSAERLKGVDSTLKIQPAELGDSAVYLCASSPRTQGTGTDTQYFGPGTRLTVL.

The table lists this clonotype with a few counts. The gene calls are TRBV6-5 and TRBJ2-2, with a possible D match to TRBD2 (6 bases). Germline V gives CDR1 MNHEY, CDR2 SVGAGI. CDR3 length: 14 amino acids. The ends were cut back, 2 bases at V and 4 bases at J, with 8 bases in the middle. CDR3 sequence (DNA): TGTGCCAGCAGTTACGTGGAGGGCACCGGGGAGCTGTTTTTT. Translated, it gives CASSYVEGTGELFF.

This clonotype turned up a few times. The chain employs TRBV24-1 and TRBJ1-2; no definite D call. Germline values: CDR1 KGHDR, CDR2 SFDVKD. The CDR3 is 14 amino acids. The germline V and J ends were trimmed by 8 bases and 4 bases, with 16 bases remaining between them. CDR3 protein: CATTLRRAPYGYTF. CDR3 coding DNA: TGTGCCACCACCCTAAGGCGGGCTCCCTATGGCTACACCTTC.

This clonotype has at least ten counts. This CDR3 reads CASSTRDTSYEQYF. The CDR3, as DNA: TGTGCCAGCAGTACTCGGGACACCTCCTACGAGCAGTACTTC. This chain joins TRBV28 and TRBJ2-7, with D possibly matching TRBD1 (6 bases). Trimming removed 5 bases at V and 0 bases at J, with 11 bases between. CDR3 length: 14 amino acids. Germline CDR1 and CDR2: MDHEN and SYDVKM.

This clonotype occurred many times. The DNA of the CDR3 is TGTGCCACAGGGTCTGGGGCCAACGTCCTGACTTTC. It encodes CATGSGANVLTF. The V gene is TRBV24-1, the J gene TRBJ2-6; D uncertain. Germline-derived CDR1 and CDR2 are KGHDR and SFDVKD. V lost 10 bases and J 1 base, leaving 4 bases between the germline ends. The CDR3 is 12 residues long.

In this sample, this clonotype turned up a few times. The rearrangement joins TRBV6-2 or TRBV6-3 to TRBJ1-1, with 7 bases aligning to TRBD1. CDR3 length: 16 amino acids. V lost 2 bases to trimming and J lost 3 bases; unmatched junction nucleotides: 9. Per the germline V gene, CDR1 is MNHEY and CDR2 is SVGEGT. The CDR3 spells CASSYIRPQGDTEAFF. CDR3 DNA sequence: TGTGCCAGCAGTTACATCCGTCCGCAGGGGGACACTGAAGCTTTCTTT.

This clonotype has a count of ten or more. This chain joins TRBV20-1 and TRBJ2-7, with D possibly being TRBD1 (6 bases). Germline V gene lookup returns CDR1 DFQATT and CDR2 SNEGSKA (reference sequence). The CDR3 has 14 residues. The V end was cut by 4 bases, the J end by 2 bases, with 15 bases between. The CDR3 is CSAKGTGQAYEQYF. In DNA, the CDR3 is TGCAGTGCTAAAGGTACGGGACAAGCCTACGAGCAGTACTTC.

This clonotype was seen many times. The rearrangement joins TRBV2 to TRBJ1-5; D remains ambiguous. CDR3 size: 13 residues. Deletions cut 4 bases from V and 4 bases from J, with 8 bases between. Germline-derived CDR1 and CDR2 are SNHLY and FYNNEI. The CDR3 sequence: CASSVGENQPQHF. The CDR3 DNA reads TGTGCCAGCAGTGTCGGTGAAAATCAGCCCCAGCATTTT.

The V gene is TRBV28, the J gene TRBJ2-2, with 9 nucleotides matching TRBD2. The V gene end was trimmed by 1 base and the J gene end by 9 bases; junction bases not matched to a gene: 6. This CDR3 spans 15 amino acids. CDR1 and CDR2 from the germline V gene are MDHEN and SYDVKM. This chain's CDR3 is CASSLLAGGPRELFF. CDR3 DNA sequence: TGTGCCAGCAGTTTATTGGCGGGAGGGCCCCGGGAGCTGTTTTTT.

This clonotype was picked up a small number of times. The V and J genes are TRBV7-2 and TRBJ2-2; no firm D call. The CDR3 is 14 residues long. The V end was cut by 4 bases, the J end by 5 bases, with 11 bases between. Germline values: CDR1 SGHTA, CDR2 FQGNSA. The CDR3, as DNA: TGTGCCAGCAGCTCGGGTATTAGTACCGGGGAGCTGTTTTTT. Protein sequence: CASSSGISTGELFF. Complete variable domain (other parts from reference TRBV7-2 and TRBJ2-2): GAGVSQSPSNKVTEKGKDVELRCDPISGHTALYWYRQSLGQGLEFLIYFQGNSAPDKSGLPSDRFSAERTGGSVSTLTIQRTQQEDSAVYLCASSSGISTGELFFGEGSRLTVL.

The chain combines TRBV11-2 with TRBJ1-2, with 7 bases fitting TRBD1. This CDR3 is built from 15 residues. The J segment lost 6 bases and the V segment lost 8 bases, leaving 15 bases of the junction unmatched. The germline gives CDR1 SGHAT, CDR2 FQNNGV. The CDR3 spells CASGEGAGDVHGYTF. In DNA, the CDR3 is TGTGCCAGCGGTGAGGGGGCAGGGGACGTGCATGGCTACACCTTC.

This clonotype has ten or more counts. The chain recombines TRBV5-1 with TRBJ2-1; no clear D. V lost 4 bases, J lost 10 bases, and 21 bases lay in between. CDR3 length: 15 residues. CDR1 SGHRS and CDR2 YFSETQ come from the germline V gene. The CDR3: CASSPLRFTLGEQFF. The CDR3 nucleotides are TGCGCCAGCAGCCCGCTCCGGTTCACCTTAGGAGAGCAGTTCTTC.

This clonotype appeared once. Its ends do not fully match the called genes, so a read error is possible. V is TRBV7-7 and J is TRBJ2-5, with 8 bases identical to TRBD1. Germline V gene sequence: CDR1 SSHAT, CDR2 FNYEAQ (reference sequence). This CDR3 region has 14 residues. The CDR3 DNA follows: TGTGCTAGCAGCTCCGGACAGGGACCAGAGACCCAGTACTTC. Amino acids: CASSSGQGPETQYF.

This clonotype was recorded many times. The V gene is TRBV4-3, the J gene TRBJ2-1; TRBD2 might be the D (5 bases). Germline V gene sequence: CDR1 LGHNA, CDR2 YSLEER. The CDR3 extends over 15 amino acids. The V end was cut by 1 base, the J end by 2 bases, with 9 bases between. The CDR3 loop reads CASSQVRETYNEQFF. CDR3 sequence (DNA): TGCGCCAGCAGCCAAGTTCGGGAAACCTACAATGAGCAGTTCTTC.